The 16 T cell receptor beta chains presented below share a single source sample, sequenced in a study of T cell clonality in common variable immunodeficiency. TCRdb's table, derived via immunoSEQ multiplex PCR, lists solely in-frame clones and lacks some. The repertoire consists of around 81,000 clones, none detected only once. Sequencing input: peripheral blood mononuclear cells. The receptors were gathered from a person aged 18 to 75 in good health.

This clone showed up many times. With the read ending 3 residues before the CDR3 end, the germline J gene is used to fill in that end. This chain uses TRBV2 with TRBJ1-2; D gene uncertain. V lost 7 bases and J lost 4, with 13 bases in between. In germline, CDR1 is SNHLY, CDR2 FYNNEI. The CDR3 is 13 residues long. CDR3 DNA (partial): TGTGCCAGCACCGGACTAACGGGCTATGGC. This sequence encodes CASTGLTGYG. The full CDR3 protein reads CASTGLTGYGYTF. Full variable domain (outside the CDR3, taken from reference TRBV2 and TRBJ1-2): EPEVTQTPSHQVTQMGQEVILRCVPISNHLYFYWYRQILGQKVEFLVSFYNNEISEKSEIFDDQFSVERPDGSNFTLKIRSTKLEDSAMYFCASTGLTGYGYTFGSGTRLTVV.

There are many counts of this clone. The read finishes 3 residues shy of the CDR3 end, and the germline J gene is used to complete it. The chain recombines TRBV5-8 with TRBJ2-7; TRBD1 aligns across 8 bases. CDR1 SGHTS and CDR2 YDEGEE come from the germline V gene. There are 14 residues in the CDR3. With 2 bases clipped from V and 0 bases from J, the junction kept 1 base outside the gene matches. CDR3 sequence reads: CASSFGTGSYEQYF. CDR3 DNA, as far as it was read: TGTGCCAGCAGCTTCGGGACAGGCTCCTACGAG.

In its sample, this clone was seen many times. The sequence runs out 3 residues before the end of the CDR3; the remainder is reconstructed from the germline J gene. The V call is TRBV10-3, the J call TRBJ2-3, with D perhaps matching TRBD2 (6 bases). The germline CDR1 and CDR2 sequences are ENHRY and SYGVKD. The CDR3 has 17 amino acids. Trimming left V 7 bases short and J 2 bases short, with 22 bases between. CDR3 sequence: CAIMGGQKGGTTDTQYF. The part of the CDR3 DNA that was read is TGTGCCATCATGGGGGGTCAAAAGGGCGGGACCACAGATACG.

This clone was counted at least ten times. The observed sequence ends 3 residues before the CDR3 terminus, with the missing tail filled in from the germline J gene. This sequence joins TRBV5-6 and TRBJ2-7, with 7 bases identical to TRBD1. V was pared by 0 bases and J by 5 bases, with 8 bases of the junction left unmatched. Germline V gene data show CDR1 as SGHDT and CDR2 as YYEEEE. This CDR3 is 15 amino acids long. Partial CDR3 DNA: TGTGCCAGCAGCTTGGCCCTACAGGGGTACCACGAG. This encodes CASSLALQGYHE. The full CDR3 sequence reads CASSLALQGYHEQYF.

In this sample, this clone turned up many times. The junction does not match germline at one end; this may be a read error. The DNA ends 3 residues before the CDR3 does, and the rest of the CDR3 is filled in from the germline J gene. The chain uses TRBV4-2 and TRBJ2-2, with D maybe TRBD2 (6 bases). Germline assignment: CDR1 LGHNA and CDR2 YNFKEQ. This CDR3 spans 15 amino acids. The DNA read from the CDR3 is TGCGCCAGCAGCCAAGATGGGGGGTTGGCCGGGGAG. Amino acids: CASSQDGGLAGE. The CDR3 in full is CASSQDGGLAGELFF.

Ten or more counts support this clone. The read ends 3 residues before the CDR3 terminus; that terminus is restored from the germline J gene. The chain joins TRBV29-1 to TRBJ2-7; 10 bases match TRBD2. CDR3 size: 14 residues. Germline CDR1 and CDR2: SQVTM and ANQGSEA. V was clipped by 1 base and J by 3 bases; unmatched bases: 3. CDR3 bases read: TGCAGCGTTGAAGGGGTAGCGGGAGGCTACGAG. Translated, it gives CSVEGVAGGYE. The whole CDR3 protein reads CSVEGVAGGYEQYF.

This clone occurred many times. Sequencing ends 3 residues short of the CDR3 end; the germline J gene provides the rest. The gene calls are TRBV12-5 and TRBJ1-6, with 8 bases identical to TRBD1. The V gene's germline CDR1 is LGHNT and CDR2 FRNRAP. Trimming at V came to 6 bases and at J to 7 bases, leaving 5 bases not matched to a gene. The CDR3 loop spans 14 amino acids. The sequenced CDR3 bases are TGTGCTAGTGGCCAAGACAGGGGAAATTCACCC. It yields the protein CASGQDRGNSP. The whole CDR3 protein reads CASGQDRGNSPLHF.

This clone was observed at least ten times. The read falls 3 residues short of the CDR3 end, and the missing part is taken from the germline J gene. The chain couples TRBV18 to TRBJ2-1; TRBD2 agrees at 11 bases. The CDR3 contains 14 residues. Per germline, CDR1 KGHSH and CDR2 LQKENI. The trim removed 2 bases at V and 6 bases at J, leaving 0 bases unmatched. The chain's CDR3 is CASSPGLAGNEQFF. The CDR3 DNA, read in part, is TGTGCCAGCTCACCAGGACTAGCGGGCAATGAG.

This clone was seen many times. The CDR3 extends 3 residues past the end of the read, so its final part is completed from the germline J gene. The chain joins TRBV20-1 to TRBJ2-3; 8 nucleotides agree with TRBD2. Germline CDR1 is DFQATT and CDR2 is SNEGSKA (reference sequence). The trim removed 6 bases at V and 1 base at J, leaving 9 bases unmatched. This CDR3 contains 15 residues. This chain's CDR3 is CSAPAATSGTDTQYF. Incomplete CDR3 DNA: TGCAGTGCCCCGGCGGCGACTAGCGGCACAGATACG.

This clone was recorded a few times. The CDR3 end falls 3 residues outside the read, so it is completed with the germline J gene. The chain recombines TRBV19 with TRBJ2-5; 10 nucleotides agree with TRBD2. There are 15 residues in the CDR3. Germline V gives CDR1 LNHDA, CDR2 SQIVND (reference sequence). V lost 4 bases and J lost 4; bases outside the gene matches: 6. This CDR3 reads CASSKASGSGETQYF. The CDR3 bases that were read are TGTGCCAGTAGTAAGGCTAGCGGGAGCGGAGAGACC.

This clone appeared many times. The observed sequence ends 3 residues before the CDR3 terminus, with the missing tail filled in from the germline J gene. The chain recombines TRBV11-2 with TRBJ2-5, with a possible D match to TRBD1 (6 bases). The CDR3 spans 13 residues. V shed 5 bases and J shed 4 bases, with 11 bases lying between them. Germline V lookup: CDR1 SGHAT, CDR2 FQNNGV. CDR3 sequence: CASSVTGSETQYF. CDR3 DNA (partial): TGTGCCAGCAGCGTTACAGGGTCAGAGACC.

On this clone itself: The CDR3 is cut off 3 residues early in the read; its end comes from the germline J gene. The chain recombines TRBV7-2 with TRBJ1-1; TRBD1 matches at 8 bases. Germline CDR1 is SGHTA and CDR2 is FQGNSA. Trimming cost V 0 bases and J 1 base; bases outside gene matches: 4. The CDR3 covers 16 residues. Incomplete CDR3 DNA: TGTGCCAGCAGCTTAGCAGGAGGACAGGGGAACACTGAA. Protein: CASSLAGGQGNTE. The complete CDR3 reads CASSLAGGQGNTEAFF.

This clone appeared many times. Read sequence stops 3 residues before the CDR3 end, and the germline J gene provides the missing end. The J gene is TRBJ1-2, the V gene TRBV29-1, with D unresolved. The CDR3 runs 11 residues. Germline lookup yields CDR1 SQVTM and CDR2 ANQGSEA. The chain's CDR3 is CSVAATRGYTF. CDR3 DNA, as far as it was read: TGCAGCGTTGCAGCAACGCGGGGC.

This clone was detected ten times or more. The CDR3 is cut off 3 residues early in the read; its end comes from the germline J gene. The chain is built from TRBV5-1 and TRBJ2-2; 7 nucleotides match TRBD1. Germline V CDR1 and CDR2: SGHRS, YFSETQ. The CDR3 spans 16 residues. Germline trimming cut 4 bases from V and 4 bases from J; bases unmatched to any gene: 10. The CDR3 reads CASSLNTGQPTGELFF. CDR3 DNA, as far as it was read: TGCGCCAGCAGCCTAAACACGGGACAGCCCACCGGGGAG.

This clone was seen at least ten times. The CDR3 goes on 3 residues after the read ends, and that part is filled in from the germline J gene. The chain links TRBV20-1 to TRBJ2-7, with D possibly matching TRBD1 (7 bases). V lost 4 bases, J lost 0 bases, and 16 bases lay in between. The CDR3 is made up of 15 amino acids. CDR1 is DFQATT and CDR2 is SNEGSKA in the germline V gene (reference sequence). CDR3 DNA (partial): TGCAGTGCTACCGGAGGGGGCGGCAACTCCTACGAG. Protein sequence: CSATGGGGNSYE. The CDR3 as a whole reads CSATGGGGNSYEQYF.

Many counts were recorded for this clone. Partial CDR3 DNA: TGCAGCGTTGCGGAGGGGCCCGGCACTGAA. Translating gives CSVAEGPGTE. The whole CDR3 is CSVAEGPGTEAFF. V gene TRBV29-1 combines with J gene TRBJ1-1; perhaps TRBD1 as D (5 bases). The observed sequence ends 3 residues before the CDR3 terminus, with the missing tail filled in from the germline J gene. The CDR3 totals 13 residues. V lost 4 bases and J 4 bases, leaving 13 bases between the germline ends. Germline V lookup: CDR1 SQVTM, CDR2 ANQGSEA.